Sequencing of this T cell receptor (beta chain) was carried out in a study of T cell repertoires in cytomegalovirus infection. Whole-study context: The authors relied on CMV epitopes, both recently identified HLA-C-restricted and well-studied HLA-B-restricted.

Via MiXCR, TCRdb re-called the reads, giving one row per CDR3 protein. The table shows about 890,000 distinct CDR3 sequences, with roughly a third occurring only once. Remarks on this clonotype: The antigen is unknown.

V was pared by 4 bases and J by 11 bases, with 10 bases of the junction left unmatched. Germline CDR1 reads SEHNR; CDR2 reads FQNEAQ (reference sequence). The CDR3 totals 13 residues. General study findings and limits: HLA-C-restricted TCR beta clonotypes specific for CMV led the ex vivo response.

Sequences were derived from cultured CD8+ T cells from PBMCs, sampled from culture after CMV antigen stimulation. This rearrangement joins TRBV7-9 to TRBJ1-1; 7 bases match TRBD1. The clonotype originates from a human donor in good health (CMV status not recorded). Some clones in this sample may be carry-over from other donors' samples. In DNA form, the CDR3 reads TGTGCCAGCAGCTCCGAGACACAGGGGAGCGCTTTCTTT. Residues: CASSSETQGSAFF. Drawing the rest from reference TRBV7-9 and TRBJ1-1, the complete variable domain is DTGVSQNPRHKITKRGQNVTFRCDPISEHNRLYWYRQTLGQGPEFLTYFQNEAQLEKSRLLSDRFSAERPKGSFSTLEIQRTEQGDSAMYLCASSSETQGSAFFGQGTRLTVV.